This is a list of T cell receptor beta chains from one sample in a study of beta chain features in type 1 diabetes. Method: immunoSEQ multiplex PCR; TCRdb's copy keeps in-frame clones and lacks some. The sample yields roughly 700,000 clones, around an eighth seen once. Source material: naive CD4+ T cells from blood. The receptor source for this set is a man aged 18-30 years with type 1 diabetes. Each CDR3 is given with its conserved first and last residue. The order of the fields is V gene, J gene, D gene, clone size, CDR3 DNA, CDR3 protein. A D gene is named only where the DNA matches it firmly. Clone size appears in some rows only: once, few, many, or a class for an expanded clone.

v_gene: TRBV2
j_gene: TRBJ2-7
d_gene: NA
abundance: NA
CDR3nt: TGTGCCAGCAGGCCCTTTCAGGCTTTGGGGAGAGGTTACGAGCAGTACTTC
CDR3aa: CASRPFQALGRGYEQYF

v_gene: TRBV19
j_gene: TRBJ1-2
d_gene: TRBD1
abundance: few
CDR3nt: TGTGCCAGTAGTGTCACCGGGACAGGGGGCAGAGACTATGGCTACACCTTC
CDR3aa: CASSVTGTGGRDYGYTF

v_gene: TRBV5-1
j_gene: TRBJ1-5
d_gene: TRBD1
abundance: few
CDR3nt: TGCGCCAGCAGCGCCGGGACAGGCAATCAGCCCCAGCATTTT
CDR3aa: CASSAGTGNQPQHF

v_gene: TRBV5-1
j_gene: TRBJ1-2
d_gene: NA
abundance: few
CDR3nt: TGCGCCAGCAGCCCCGGGGAGGATGGCTACACCTTC
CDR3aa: CASSPGEDGYTF

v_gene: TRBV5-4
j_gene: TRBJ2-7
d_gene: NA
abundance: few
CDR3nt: TGTGCCAGCAGCCCCCAGGGAAGCTCCTACGAGCAGTACTTC
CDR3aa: CASSPQGSSYEQYF

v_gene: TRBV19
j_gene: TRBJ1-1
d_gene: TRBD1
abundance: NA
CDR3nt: TGTGCCAGTAGCGACAGGGGAAACACTGAAGCTTTCTTT
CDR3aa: CASSDRGNTEAFF

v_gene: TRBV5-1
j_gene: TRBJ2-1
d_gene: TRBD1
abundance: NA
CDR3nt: TGCGCCAGCAGCTCACCCCGACAGGGCCAACACAATGAGCAGTTCTTC
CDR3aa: CASSSPRQGQHNEQFF

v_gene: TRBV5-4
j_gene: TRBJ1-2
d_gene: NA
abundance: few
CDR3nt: TGTGCCAGCAGCTCAGGGGTCTATAACTATGGCTACACCTTC
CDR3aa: CASSSGVYNYGYTF

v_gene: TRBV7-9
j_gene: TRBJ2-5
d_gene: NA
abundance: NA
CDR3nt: TGTGCCAGCAGCTTTACAGGCCAAGAGACCCAGTACTTC
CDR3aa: CASSFTGQETQYF

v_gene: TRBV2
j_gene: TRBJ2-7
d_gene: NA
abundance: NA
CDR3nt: TGTGCCAGCAGCGAAGGGTTGCTGGGTACACTCGAGCAGTACTTC
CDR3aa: CASSEGLLGTLEQYF

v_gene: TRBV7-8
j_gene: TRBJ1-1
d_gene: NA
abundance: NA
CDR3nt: TGTGCCAGCAGCTTACCGGACAGACGTTCGATGAACACTGAAGCTTTCTTT
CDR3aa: CASSLPDRRSMNTEAFF

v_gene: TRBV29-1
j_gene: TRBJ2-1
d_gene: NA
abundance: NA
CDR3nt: TGCAGCGCCCAAAGTTGGGAGGTTTACAATGAGCAGTTCTTC
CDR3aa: CSAQSWEVYNEQFF

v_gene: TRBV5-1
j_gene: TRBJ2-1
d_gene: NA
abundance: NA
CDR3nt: TGCGCCAGCAGCCCGTCAACCGGGACGGGGAACAATGAGCAGTTCTTC
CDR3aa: CASSPSTGTGNNEQFF

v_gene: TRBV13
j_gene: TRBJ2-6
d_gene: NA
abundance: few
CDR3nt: TGTGCCAGCAGCTCTAATCTGGCAGCTGGGGCCAACGTCCTGACTTTC
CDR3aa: CASSSNLAAGANVLTF

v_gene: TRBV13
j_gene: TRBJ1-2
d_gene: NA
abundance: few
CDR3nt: TGTGCCAGCACGCCCAAGCCGGGGTTTGGCTATGGCTACACCTTC
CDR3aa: CASTPKPGFGYGYTF

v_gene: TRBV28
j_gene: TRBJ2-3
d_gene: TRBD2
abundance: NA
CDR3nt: TGTGCCAGCAGTACCCTAGCGGGGGGGCGGACAGATACGCAGTATTTT
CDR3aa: CASSTLAGGRTDTQYF

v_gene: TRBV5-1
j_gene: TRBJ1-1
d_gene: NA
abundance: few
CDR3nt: TGCGCCAGCAGCCCCAACGTGGGAATGAACACTGAAGCTTTCTTT
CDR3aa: CASSPNVGMNTEAFF